This T cell receptor (beta chain) was observed in a study of blood T cell repertoires in COVID-19. Overall study context: Acute and convalescent COVID-19 specimens originated in the United States, Italy and Spain.

V lost 3 bases to trimming and J lost 7 bases; unmatched junction nucleotides: 2. This CDR3 has 14 residues. Per the germline V gene, CDR1 is SGHKS and CDR2 is YYEKEE (reference sequence). Original handling: The authors estimated nucleated cell counts from reference gene primer amplification. The table came from immunoSEQ multiplex PCR; TCRdb's copy has only in-frame clones and leaves some out. That table furnishes V, J and clone size, whereas the DNA furnished D and trimming. In the table there are roughly 320,000 clones, nearly 90% of which are singletons. The chain joins TRBV5-5 to TRBJ1-6; TRBD1 aligns across 9 bases. The receptor comes from a woman in her 30s with COVID-19, enrolled during active disease. The source material was peripheral blood. As DNA, the CDR3 is TGTGCCAGCAGCTACGGGACAGGGAATTCACCCCTCCACTTT. It is translated as CASSYGTGNSPLHF.